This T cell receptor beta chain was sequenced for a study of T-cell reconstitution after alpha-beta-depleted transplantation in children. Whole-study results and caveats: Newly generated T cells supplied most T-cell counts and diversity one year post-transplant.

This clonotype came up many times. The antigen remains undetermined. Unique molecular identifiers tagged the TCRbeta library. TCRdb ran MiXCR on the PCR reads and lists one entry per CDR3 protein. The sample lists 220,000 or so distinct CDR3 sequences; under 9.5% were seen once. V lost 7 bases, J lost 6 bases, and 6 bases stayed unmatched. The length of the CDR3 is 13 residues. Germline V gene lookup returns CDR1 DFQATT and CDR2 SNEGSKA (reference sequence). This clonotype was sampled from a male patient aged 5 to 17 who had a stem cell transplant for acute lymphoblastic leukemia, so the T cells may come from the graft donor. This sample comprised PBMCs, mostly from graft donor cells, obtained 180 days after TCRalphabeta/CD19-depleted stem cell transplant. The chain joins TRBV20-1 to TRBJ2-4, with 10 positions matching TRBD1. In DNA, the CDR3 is TGCAGTGTTGGACAGGGGGTAGGAAACATTCAGTACTTC. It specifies CSVGQGVGNIQYF.